These T cell receptor beta chains were read from a single sample in a study of CD8 T cells in ankylosing spondylitis. Each CDR3 protein gets one entry after TCRdb re-called the 5' RACE reads with MiXCR. The sample holds around 250,000 distinct CDR3 sequences, 32% seen once. Sequencing was carried out using blood, either unsorted or a sorted T cell fraction (not recorded which). Receptors were obtained from a male donor with ankylosing spondylitis or in good health (not recorded which). Both conserved end residues are part of each CDR3. Fields, in order: D gene, clone size, V gene, J gene, CDR3 DNA, CDR3 protein. A D gene is named only where the DNA matches it firmly. Clone size is stated in some rows and not others, as once, few, many or a class when expanded.

D gene: .; clone size: .; V gene: TRBV28; J gene: TRBJ2-3; CDR3 DNA: TGTGCCAGCACCAATTCCATGACATCTAGCACAGATACGCAGTATTTT; CDR3 protein: CASTNSMTSSTDTQYF
D gene: .; clone size: .; V gene: TRBV20-1; J gene: TRBJ2-7; CDR3 DNA: TGCAGTGCTAAGGACGTCACCTACGAGCAGTACTTC; CDR3 protein: CSAKDVTYEQYF
D gene: .; clone size: .; V gene: TRBV20-1; J gene: TRBJ2-5; CDR3 DNA: TGCAGTGCCCGAGTGTCCCCGGGAAAAGAGACCCAGTACTTC; CDR3 protein: CSARVSPGKETQYF
D gene: TRBD1; clone size: .; V gene: TRBV5-1; J gene: TRBJ2-5; CDR3 DNA: TGCGCCAGCAGCCTGACAGGGGGCAGCCAAGAGACCCAGTACTTC; CDR3 protein: CASSLTGGSQETQYF
D gene: .; clone size: .; V gene: TRBV20-1; J gene: TRBJ2-5; CDR3 DNA: TGCAGTGCTAGATTTTTGGAGACCCAGTACTTC; CDR3 protein: CSARFLETQYF
D gene: .; clone size: few; V gene: TRBV27; J gene: TRBJ1-5; CDR3 DNA: TGTGCCAGCAGTCCTAATAGCAATCAGCCCCAGCATTTT; CDR3 protein: CASSPNSNQPQHF
D gene: .; clone size: .; V gene: TRBV5-1; J gene: TRBJ1-2; CDR3 DNA: TGCGCCAGCAGTCCATCCCCGGAGGGCTACACCTTC; CDR3 protein: CASSPSPEGYTF
D gene: .; clone size: .; V gene: TRBV11-2; J gene: TRBJ2-1; CDR3 DNA: TGTGCCAGCAGCCCCAACGGGGGGCAGGGTGTTTCTGATGAGCAGTTCTTC; CDR3 protein: CASSPNGGQGVSDEQFF
D gene: .; clone size: .; V gene: TRBV27; J gene: TRBJ2-7; CDR3 DNA: TGTGCCAGCAGTTTAAGCGTTGGGGGGTACTACGAGCAGTACTTC; CDR3 protein: CASSLSVGGYYEQYF
D gene: TRBD2; clone size: once; V gene: TRBV9; J gene: TRBJ2-2; CDR3 DNA: TGTGCCAGCAGCGTAGGCGGGGGAGTCGGGGAGCTGTTTTTT; CDR3 protein: CASSVGGGVGELFF
D gene: .; clone size: .; V gene: TRBV4-1; J gene: TRBJ1-2; CDR3 DNA: TGCGCCAGCAGCCAAACTACCGGGACGGCCTATGGCTACACCTTC; CDR3 protein: CASSQTTGTAYGYTF
D gene: .; clone size: few; V gene: TRBV10-2; J gene: TRBJ2-1; CDR3 DNA: TGCGCCAGCGCGAGGGGTTCCTACAATGAGCAGTTCTTC; CDR3 protein: CASARGSYNEQFF
D gene: .; clone size: .; V gene: TRBV20-1; J gene: TRBJ2-5; CDR3 DNA: TGCAGTGCCCGACGGGCAGGGACCGAGACCCAGTACTTC; CDR3 protein: CSARRAGTETQYF
D gene: .; clone size: .; V gene: TRBV12-3/TRBV12-4; J gene: TRBJ1-4; CDR3 DNA: TGTGCCAGCAGTAACTCCCCAGGAGATGAAAAACTGTTTTTT; CDR3 protein: CASSNSPGDEKLFF
D gene: TRBD1; clone size: .; V gene: TRBV15; J gene: TRBJ2-1; CDR3 DNA: TGTGCCACCAGCAGATCGGACAGGGGAGGCAATGAGCAGTTCTTC; CDR3 protein: CATSRSDRGGNEQFF
D gene: TRBD2; clone size: .; V gene: TRBV20-1; J gene: TRBJ2-7; CDR3 DNA: TGCAGTGCTAGAGATCATCAGCGGGGGGGCTACGAGCAGTACTTC; CDR3 protein: CSARDHQRGGYEQYF
D gene: .; clone size: .; V gene: TRBV6-2/TRBV6-3; J gene: TRBJ2-1; CDR3 DNA: TGTGCCAGCAGTTATTCCCTGTGGAGGGAGGACTGGTACAATGAGCAGTTCTTC; CDR3 protein: CASSYSLWREDWYNEQFF
D gene: .; clone size: .; V gene: TRBV6-1; J gene: TRBJ1-5; CDR3 DNA: TGTGCCAGCAGTAAGGGACTCGATCAGCCCCAGCATTTT; CDR3 protein: CASSKGLDQPQHF